These 16 T cell receptor beta chains were all obtained from the same sample, sequenced in a study of CD8 T cells in ankylosing spondylitis. TCRdb independently ran MiXCR on the 5' RACE reads; one entry per CDR3 protein. The profile shows 450,000 to 550,000 distinct CDR3 sequences, roughly 5.2% of them singletons. Their antigen targets remain unknown. General study points: Seemingly distinctive of ankylosing spondylitis blood was a TCR beta motif formed by eight highly homologous variants.

Sequenced input: blood, either unsorted or a sorted T cell fraction (not recorded which). These receptors originate from a male donor with ankylosing spondylitis.

This clonotype was seen many times. The junction differs from germline at one of its ends, possibly a read error. V and J are TRBV2 and TRBJ2-7, with TRBD2 identical over 7 bases. This CDR3 has 11 residues. Germline CDR1 and CDR2: SNHLY and FYNNEI. The CDR3 sequence is CASSNKAGIDF. CDR3 bases: TGTGCCAGCAGCAACAAAGCGGGAATCGACTTC.

This clonotype was detected ten times or more. The rearrangement links TRBV7-2 to TRBJ1-1; tentative D call: TRBD1 (6 bases). The V end was cut by 5 bases, the J end by 7 bases, with 23 bases between. CDR1 is SGHTA, CDR2 FQGNSA, per germline. This CDR3 is 16 amino acids long. CDR3: CASSPQSGHLGGEAFF. In DNA form, the CDR3 reads TGTGCCAGCAGCCCACAGTCGGGACACCTCGGGGGTGAAGCTTTCTTT.

In this sample, this clonotype turned up many times. The rearrangement uses TRBV27 and TRBJ2-2; D remains ambiguous. The germline V gene encodes CDR1 MNHEY and CDR2 SMNVEV (reference sequence). CDR3 length: 14 residues. V was cut by 3 bases and J by 2 bases, with 7 bases left in between. The CDR3, as DNA: TGTGCCAGCAGTTTTAGCCGTAACACCGGGGAGCTGTTTTTT. This translates into CASSFSRNTGELFF.

The sample holds many counts of this clonotype. This chain uses TRBV5-1 with TRBJ2-1, with 9 bases aligning to TRBD2. Germline values: CDR1 SGHRS, CDR2 YFSETQ. This CDR3 region has 15 residues. J lost 3 bases, V lost 1 base, and 2 bases had no gene match. The CDR3: CASSLLAGVYNEQFF. The CDR3 DNA follows: TGCGCCAGCAGCTTGTTAGCGGGAGTCTACAATGAGCAGTTCTTC.

This chain joins TRBV4-1 and TRBJ2-4; 9 nucleotides align to TRBD2. Germline V lookup: CDR1 MGHRA, CDR2 YSYEKL. The V segment lost 1 base and the J segment 0 bases; nucleotides outside the gene matches: 7. The CDR3 contains 18 residues. The CDR3: CASSQGQSSGRAKNIQYF. DNA of the CDR3: TGCGCCAGCAGCCAAGGTCAAAGTAGCGGGAGAGCCAAAAACATTCAGTACTTC.

This clonotype was counted many times. The chain links TRBV15 to TRBJ2-4; D call uncertain. Deletions cut 0 bases from V and 2 bases from J, with 8 bases between. Germline-derived CDR1 and CDR2 are LNHNV and YYDKDF (reference sequence). CDR3 length: 15 residues. CDR3 coding DNA: TGTGCCACCAGCAGAGATCAGAGTTCCAAAAACATTCAGTACTTC. It encodes CATSRDQSSKNIQYF.

This clonotype was counted many times. This chain uses TRBV4-2 with TRBJ2-7; TRBD1 is a possible D gene (6 bases). Trimming took off 4 bases at V and 4 bases at J, with 17 bases between the two ends. Germline CDR1 and CDR2: LGHNA and YNFKEQ. The CDR3 has 15 residues. DNA of the CDR3: TGTGCCAGCAGCCTTTTCCGGGACGGACAGTACGAGCAGTACTTC. This gives the protein CASSLFRDGQYEQYF.

The chain combines TRBV29-1 with TRBJ2-1, with a weak D call TRBD2 (6 bases). The CDR3 consists of 16 residues. V lost 5 bases and J lost 7, with 24 bases in between. The germline CDR1 and CDR2 sequences are SQVTM and ANQGSEA. As DNA, the CDR3 is TGCAGCGTTCCCCGACGCTTGGGGGGTGCGTCGAATGAGCAGTTCTTC. This sequence encodes CSVPRRLGGASNEQFF.

Many counts were recorded for this clonotype. V is TRBV5-1 and J is TRBJ1-1; 11 bases fit TRBD1. Germline loops: CDR1 SGHRS, CDR2 YFSETQ. CDR3 length equals 17 residues. Germline trimming cut 0 bases from V and 5 bases from J; bases unmatched to any gene: 9. CDR3 loop: CASSLDSGTGGRTEAFF. The CDR3 nucleotides read TGCGCCAGCAGCTTGGATTCCGGGACAGGGGGAAGAACTGAAGCTTTCTTT.

This clonotype was detected ten times or more. The rearrangement links TRBV5-1 to TRBJ1-5, with TRBD1 identical over 7 bases. V gave up 0 bases and J gave up 7 bases; unmatched junction bases: 7. The germline gives CDR1 SGHRS, CDR2 YFSETQ. This CDR3 is 15 amino acids long. CDR3 DNA sequence: TGCGCCAGCAGCTTGGCCCCAGGGGGAGGGCAGCCCCAGCATTTT. Its translation is CASSLAPGGGQPQHF.

The V and J genes are TRBV5-1 and TRBJ2-3; 9 nucleotides align to TRBD2. The CDR3 runs to 16 residues. Germline CDR1 is SGHRS and CDR2 is YFSETQ. V lost 4 bases to trimming and J lost 2 bases; unmatched junction nucleotides: 8. The CDR3 sequence is CASSLGLADSTDTQYF. The CDR3 DNA reads TGCGCCAGCAGCCTGGGACTAGCAGACTCCACAGATACGCAGTATTTT.

This clonotype was seen only a few times. This chain connects TRBV30 to TRBJ1-6, with no clear D. V lost 0 bases to trimming and J lost 9 bases, with 12 bases between them. The CDR3 length is 14 residues. CDR1 and CDR2 (germline): GTSNPN, SVGIG (reference sequence). The CDR3 loop reads CAWSVSRASSPLHF. Here the CDR3 DNA reads TGTGCCTGGAGTGTATCGAGGGCAAGTTCACCCCTCCACTTT.

This clonotype was picked up many times. This sequence joins TRBV9 and TRBJ1-1; no clear D gene. Trimming shortened V by 3 bases and J by 1 base, and 10 bases separated the two germline ends. The CDR3 loop spans 14 amino acids. CDR1 SGDLS and CDR2 YYNGEE come from the germline V gene. As DNA, the CDR3 is TGTGCCAGCAGCGGAAGGGTTGGGAACACTGAAGCTTTCTTT. Its translation: CASSGRVGNTEAFF.

The table lists this clonotype with many counts. This chain joins TRBV29-1 and TRBJ1-4; D is undetermined. Germline assignment: CDR1 SQVTM and CDR2 ANQGSEA. This CDR3 has 12 amino acids. Trimming left V 2 bases short and J 0 bases short, with 1 base between. This chain's CDR3 is CSVESTNEKLFF. The DNA for the CDR3 is TGCAGCGTTGAATCAACTAATGAAAAACTGTTTTTT.

This clonotype was observed once. A much larger clone sits a single nucleotide away, making a read error possible. Without the conserved terminal phenylalanine or tryptophan, this CDR3 likely stems from a read error. The chain is built from TRBV6-1 and TRBJ2-2; 8 nucleotides align to TRBD1. The CDR3 is 14 residues long. Per germline, CDR1 MNHNS and CDR2 SASEGT. Germline trimming cut 6 bases from V and 6 bases from J; bases unmatched to any gene: 6. As DNA, the CDR3 is TGTGCCAGCAGGGGGCCGACAGGGGCCGGGGAGCTGTTTCTT. This translates into CASRGPTGAGELFL.

This clonotype was seen ten or more times. This chain uses TRBV13 with TRBJ2-1; D uncertain. CDR3 length equals 16 residues. The ends were cut back, 5 bases at V and 3 bases at J, with 17 bases in the middle. Per germline, CDR1 PRHDT and CDR2 FYEKMQ (reference sequence). CDR3 coding DNA: TGTGCCAGCAGCCGTTCCCTCGCTTGGGTCTACAATGAGCAGTTCTTC. Its translation is CASSRSLAWVYNEQFF.